The sequence of this TCR beta chain was determined in a study of identical twins' blood T cells. General observations from the study: Each donor's most abundant TCRbeta clonotypes shared more CDR3 sequences with her twin than unrelated donors.

This CDR3 comprises 10 residues. Germline assignment: CDR1 SQVTM and CDR2 ANQGSEA. The V gene lost 3 bases and the J gene lost 6 bases, with 5 bases spanning the gap. This clonotype was recorded at least ten times. Its antigen is currently unknown. TCR cDNA libraries came from RNA via a modified published protocol. From the 5' RACE reads, TCRdb called clonotypes with MiXCR, one entry per CDR3 protein. There are fewer than 450,000 distinct CDR3 sequences in the sample; over 25% occur only once, and about 6.1% lies in the top ten. The receptor was derived from a woman between 18 and 50 years old in good health. The specimen was PBMCs. The gene calls are TRBV29-1 and TRBJ1-2; D not resolved. DNA for the CDR3: TGCAGCGTTGACGAGAATGGCTACACCTTC. Amino acid sequence: CSVDENGYTF.